These 19 T cell receptor beta chains were all obtained from the same sample, sequenced in a study of CD8 T cells in Susac syndrome (dated by TCRdb to about 2019). The library was generated by the immunoSEQ multiplex PCR assay. RNA was extracted using the RNeasy kit, and about 0.5 to 1 microgram was reverse transcribed with random hexamers. TCRdb redid the processing of the public reads, applying fastp at Q25 and MiXCR, and retained in-frame beta chains. Each record represents a unique CDR3 protein, reported with the most common genes and DNA among its rows. The table for this sample lists tens of thousands of distinct CDR3 sequences; roughly 96% of them were counted only once. The ten most abundant clones make up 0.62% of the sample. The specimen sequenced was CD8+ T cells from PBMCs. These receptors were taken from a human donor with Susac syndrome.

The chain is built from TRBV12-5 and TRBJ2-7; no clear D. Germline V gene sequence: CDR1 LGHNT, CDR2 FRNRAP. With 7 bases removed from V and 1 base from J, the gap between germline ends came to 11 bases. CDR3 length: 13 amino acids. CDR3 loop: CASDRGGSYEQYF. CDR3 DNA: TGTGCTAGTGACCGTGGCGGTTCCTACGAGCAGTACTTC.

V usage is TRBV27 and J usage is TRBJ2-7; D uncertain. V was cut by 2 bases and J by 1 base, with 9 bases left in between. Looked up from germline, CDR1 is MNHEY and CDR2 is SMNVEV (reference sequence). This CDR3 is built from 14 residues. The CDR3 region is CASSLRGRSYEQYF. The CDR3 bases are TGTGCCAGCAGTTTACGAGGCCGATCCTACGAGCAGTACTTC.

This sequence joins TRBV5-1 and TRBJ1-2, with a possible D match to TRBD1 (6 bases). Trimming cost V 4 bases and J 4 bases, with 14 bases left between them. This CDR3 comprises 14 residues. Germline lookup yields CDR1 SGHRS and CDR2 YFSETQ. The CDR3 coding sequence is TGCGCCAGCAGCCCTTCACAGGGAACCTATGGCTACACCTTC. Protein product: CASSPSQGTYGYTF.

The chain joins TRBV20-1 to TRBJ1-2; D ambiguous. CDR1 is DFQATT, CDR2 SNEGSKA, per germline (reference sequence). The CDR3 is 12 amino acids. The germline V and J ends were trimmed by 6 bases and 4 bases, with 12 bases remaining between them. The CDR3 spells CSAPDGGYGYTF. The CDR3 DNA reads TGCAGTGCCCCCGACGGAGGCTATGGCTACACCTTC.

This clonotype was seen once. The chain is built from TRBV5-4 and TRBJ2-5; D remains ambiguous. The germline CDR1 and CDR2 sequences are SGHNT and YYREEE (reference sequence). V lost 0 bases and J lost 1, with 7 bases in between. The CDR3 has 14 residues. The CDR3, as DNA: TGTGCCAGCAGCTTGGGAGGTACCCAAGAGACCCAGTACTTC. Protein product: CASSLGGTQETQYF.

This clonotype was detected a few times. The chain links TRBV13 to TRBJ2-3, with D possibly matching TRBD2 (6 bases). This CDR3 is built from 12 residues. Germline V gene lookup returns CDR1 PRHDT and CDR2 FYEKMQ (reference sequence). The germline V and J ends were trimmed by 4 bases and 6 bases, with 8 bases remaining between them. The CDR3 coding sequence is TGTGCCAGCAGCTCCGGAGGGGATACGCAGTATTTT. This gives the protein CASSSGGDTQYF.

The V call is TRBV29-1, the J call TRBJ1-1; no definite D call. V lost 8 bases to trimming and J lost 1 base, with 8 bases between them. The germline gives CDR1 SQVTM, CDR2 ANQGSEA. CDR3 length equals 11 residues. The CDR3 nucleotides read TGCAGCCCGGTCCAGAACACTGAAGCTTTCTTT. It encodes CSPVQNTEAFF.

The CDR3 reads CASSLASEGTGYTF. CDR3 nucleotide sequence: TGTGCCAGCAGCTTAGCGTCCGAGGGTACAGGCTACACCTTC. The gene calls are TRBV7-9 and TRBJ1-2, with no clear D. Per the germline V gene, CDR1 is SEHNR and CDR2 is FQNEAQ (reference sequence). Trimming shortened V by 0 bases and J by 8 bases, and 13 bases separated the two germline ends. The CDR3 totals 14 residues. The entire variable domain, with the rest obtained from reference TRBV7-9 and TRBJ1-2, is as follows: DTGVSQNPRHKITKRGQNVTFRCDPISEHNRLYWYRQTLGQGPEFLTYFQNEAQLEKSRLLSDRFSAERPKGSFSTLEIQRTEQGDSAMYLCASSLASEGTGYTFGSGTRLTVV.

The chain links TRBV30 to TRBJ1-1; perhaps TRBD1 as D (6 bases). Trimming shortened V by 3 bases and J by 1 base, and 9 bases separated the two germline ends. The CDR3 length is 13 residues. Germline-derived CDR1 and CDR2 are GTSNPN and SVGIG (reference sequence). CDR3 coding DNA: TGTGCCTGGAGAGGGGACACGAACACTGAAGCTTTCTTT. Its protein is CAWRGDTNTEAFF.

The chain links TRBV30 to TRBJ1-1; the D is unclear. There are 13 residues in the CDR3. CDR1 is GTSNPN and CDR2 is SVGIG in the germline V gene (reference sequence). The ends were cut back, 2 bases at V and 7 bases at J, with 14 bases in the middle. The CDR3, as DNA: TGTGCCTGGAGTTCCTCGGGAGACGGTGAAGCTTTCTTT. It translates to CAWSSSGDGEAFF.

The rearrangement links TRBV20-1 to TRBJ1-2; 8 bases align to TRBD1. CDR3 size: 14 residues. J lost 2 bases, V lost 3 bases, and 5 bases had no gene match. Germline V CDR1 and CDR2: DFQATT, SNEGSKA (reference sequence). Here the CDR3 DNA reads TGCAGTGCTAGTGGACAGGGTAGAAACTATGGCTACACCTTC. It codes for CSASGQGRNYGYTF.

The V and J genes are TRBV27 and TRBJ2-1; 9 bases line up with TRBD1. The junction had 11 bases not matched to a gene; V was cut back by 2 bases and J by 12 bases. The CDR3 extends over 15 amino acids. CDR1 is MNHEY and CDR2 is SMNVEV in the germline V gene (reference sequence). CDR3: CASSLGPGTGIGQFF. CDR3 DNA: TGTGCCAGCAGTTTAGGTCCCGGGACAGGGATCGGGCAGTTCTTC.

This clonotype was recorded once. The DNA for the CDR3 is TGTGCCACCAGTGATTTGCACTCTAGCGGGGGCCCCGGAACGCAGTATTTT. Its protein product is CATSDLHSSGGPGTQYF. The chain has TRBV24-1 and TRBJ2-3, with 10 bases identical to TRBD2. The junction had 11 bases not matched to a gene; V was cut back by 0 bases and J by 9 bases. The CDR3 extends over 17 amino acids. Germline lookup yields CDR1 KGHDR and CDR2 SFDVKD.

This chain connects TRBV3-1 to TRBJ1-1; D ambiguous. CDR3 length equals 13 residues. V lost 1 base to trimming and J lost 4 bases, with 7 bases between them. CDR1 is LGHDT and CDR2 is YNNKEL in the germline V gene (reference sequence). The CDR3 region is CASSQVGGTEAFF. The CDR3 coding sequence is TGTGCCAGCAGCCAAGTGGGCGGCACTGAAGCTTTCTTT.

The chain carries TRBV6-6 and TRBJ1-6, with a weak D call TRBD1 (5 bases). The CDR3 has 15 amino acids. CDR1 and CDR2 (germline): MNHNY, SVGAGI (reference sequence). Trimming took off 0 bases at V and 7 bases at J, with 10 bases between the two ends. This CDR3 is CASSYSGPSNSPLHF. CDR3 bases: TGTGCCAGCAGTTACTCGGGACCTTCGAATTCACCCCTCCACTTT.

This clonotype was observed once. The gene calls are TRBV29-1 and TRBJ2-7; tentatively, D is TRBD1 or TRBD2 (5 bases each). V lost 0 bases to trimming and J lost 6 bases, with 9 bases between them. This CDR3 is built from 12 residues. Germline V lookup: CDR1 SQVTM, CDR2 ANQGSEA. This CDR3 reads CSVEDSGAEQYF. The CDR3, as DNA: TGCAGCGTTGAAGACTCCGGGGCCGAGCAGTACTTC.

J is TRBJ1-2 and V is TRBV27; D unresolved. V dropped 4 bases and J dropped 14 bases, with 14 bases sitting between them. There are 11 residues in the CDR3. Germline V gene lookup returns CDR1 MNHEY and CDR2 SMNVEV (reference sequence). The CDR3 reads CASSSVQASTF. The CDR3 region has the DNA TGTGCCAGCAGTTCAGTTCAGGCGTCGACCTTC.

The chain carries TRBV14 and TRBJ2-3; D might be TRBD2 (5 bases). Trimming left V 4 bases short and J 1 base short, with 15 bases between. This CDR3 contains 16 residues. Germline values: CDR1 SGHDN, CDR2 FVKESK. The CDR3 sequence: CASSPRSGFGTDTQYF. DNA of the CDR3: TGTGCCAGCAGCCCGAGATCGGGGTTTGGCACAGATACGCAGTATTTT.

The gene calls are TRBV6-5 and TRBJ1-1; TRBD1 aligns across 7 bases. V lost 6 bases and J lost 6; bases outside the gene matches: 7. Germline V gene data show CDR1 as MNHEY and CDR2 as SVGAGI. CDR3 length equals 13 residues. The CDR3 loop reads CASSSRGFPEAFF. CDR3 nucleotides: TGTGCCAGCAGCTCCAGGGGGTTCCCTGAAGCTTTCTTT.